Listed below are T cell receptor beta chains from one sample, sequenced in a study of blood T cell repertoires in COVID-19. Here immunoSEQ multiplex PCR was the method, and the copy in TCRdb shows in-frame clones only, minus some. This sample carries about 150,000 clones, 87% of them seen once, and the ten largest clones take less than 5.5%. The sequenced sample consisted of peripheral blood. Receptors were obtained from a human donor in a cohort sampled during active COVID-19. CDR3s leave out the opening cysteine and the closing phenylalanine or tryptophan.

v_gene: TRBV5-6
CDR3aa: ASSSFSGQGNQPQH

v_gene: TRBV6-6
CDR3aa: ASSSRDRAYEQY

v_gene: TRBV2
CDR3aa: ASSEGAPVYEQY

v_gene: TRBV6-5
CDR3aa: ASSDSLGSYGYT

v_gene: TRBV10-1
CDR3aa: ASSESTGHEAF

v_gene: TRBV18
CDR3aa: ASSPPTRQGINTEAF

v_gene: TRBV28
CDR3aa: ASRLSGNSNSPLH

v_gene: TRBV7-2
CDR3aa: ASSLGTGGLGNTIY

v_gene: TRBV7-6
CDR3aa: ASSLARAAYNEQF

v_gene: TRBV11-2
CDR3aa: ASRPTGGYEQY

v_gene: TRBV10-3
CDR3aa: AISAGLDYEQY

v_gene: TRBV28
CDR3aa: ASTRTGREQY

v_gene: TRBV5-6
CDR3aa: ASSRSDRGTPYEQY

v_gene: TRBV4-1
CDR3aa: ASSQVSLAGRPILLYGYT

v_gene: TRBV11-2
CDR3aa: ASSLGGRTEAF

v_gene: TRBV5-1
CDR3aa: ASRKERAEQTQY

v_gene: TRBV28
CDR3aa: ASSSPTSGSIAYEQY

v_gene: TRBV3-1/TRBV3-2
CDR3aa: ASSQDLAGPWAQY

v_gene: TRBV2
CDR3aa: ASSRDRPGSSYEQY

v_gene: TRBV15
CDR3aa: ATSRGGGPGANVLT

v_gene: TRBV24-1
CDR3aa: ATRVSSNQPQH

v_gene: TRBV4-2
CDR3aa: ASSQTSDRDYSNQPQH

v_gene: TRBV6-6
CDR3aa: ASSLDRGSGNTIY

v_gene: TRBV5-6
CDR3aa: ASTLAGGVETQY

v_gene: TRBV7-2
CDR3aa: ASSLAQGLSNQPQH

v_gene: TRBV6-5
CDR3aa: ASRGRANSGNTIY

v_gene: TRBV28
CDR3aa: ASRPTGGIEKLF

v_gene: TRBV15
CDR3aa: ATSREGRGSTGELF

v_gene: TRBV5-1
CDR3aa: ASSNLGQNTGELF

v_gene: TRBV6-2/TRBV6-3
CDR3aa: ASSTRVEQF

v_gene: TRBV5-1
CDR3aa: ASSLGQQNANEKLF

v_gene: TRBV7-2
CDR3aa: ASSPDRASGANVLT

v_gene: TRBV5-3
CDR3aa: ARRRQGAVAF

v_gene: TRBV9
CDR3aa: ASSAGQANSYEQY

v_gene: TRBV7-2
CDR3aa: ASSSARGSEEKLF

v_gene: TRBV11-3
CDR3aa: ASSLVGTVKRNEQF

v_gene: TRBV11-1
CDR3aa: ASSLEAGRNGYT

v_gene: TRBV7-2
CDR3aa: ASRKTSGGHNEQF

v_gene: TRBV7-2
CDR3aa: ASSSSPAGVGEAF

v_gene: TRBV6-4
CDR3aa: ASSTSSSGANVLT

v_gene: TRBV7-2
CDR3aa: ASSLLRSPDTQY

v_gene: TRBV19
CDR3aa: ASSPAVSSYEQY

v_gene: TRBV5-5
CDR3aa: ASSAIYNQPQH

v_gene: TRBV6-2/TRBV6-3
CDR3aa: ASSRTGGGSNQPQH

v_gene: TRBV29-1
CDR3aa: SVDGGGGNTIY

v_gene: TRBV6-5
CDR3aa: ASRETWEVGQF

v_gene: TRBV4-2
CDR3aa: ASSLGLSNTEAF

v_gene: TRBV19
CDR3aa: ASSPRTGGRQPQH

v_gene: TRBV28
CDR3aa: ASSRTGLYENTEAF

v_gene: TRBV30
CDR3aa: AWSVSPTVSGGYT

v_gene: TRBV28
CDR3aa: ASSLGMNYGQDTQY